This T cell receptor beta chain was obtained from a study of T cell clonality in common variable immunodeficiency (dated by TCRdb to between 2015 and 2016). Overall study outcomes, separate from this receptor: It was noted by the authors that sequencing of the repertoires of T cell subpopulations would be needed to clarify the cause of the increased clonality in CVID. CVID TCRbeta sequences reportedly showed fewer deletions and N-nucleotide insertions and lacked highly modified clones with 13 or more V deletions. Even though DNA input was the same, control samples had an average of about 81,820 unique sequences each, compared with 30,000 to 40,000 in CVID samples. Differences among patients in the CVID cohort limited the correlations between repertoire features and clinical complications. CVID subjects shared fewer TCRbeta clones with each other than healthy controls did (p < 0.0001). Compared with healthy controls, CVID subjects showed increased TCRbeta clonality (t-test p = 0.018), a feature most characteristic of about a third of subjects.

Both CVID patients and healthy controls were predominantly of Caucasian heritage. From each donor, roughly 4.5 to 8.5 ml of heparinized peripheral whole blood was collected. Genomic DNA from adults with common variable immune deficiency (CVID) and from healthy adult controls was used for sequencing of TCRbeta CDR3 repertoires. The control group comprised approximately 22 healthy adult volunteers, some 12 female and approximately ten male, aged about 20 to 70 years with a mean age of approximately 35. To isolate peripheral blood mononuclear cells, diluted blood was subjected to density centrifugation over Hypaque 1077 or Ficoll-Paque. Unsorted mononuclear cells served as the source of genomic DNA, which was extracted either by Qiagen column purification or by a centrifugation-based method. CDR1 and CDR2 are read off the germline V gene as SGHTA and FQGNSA. Inclusive of the bounding cysteine and phenylalanine, the CDR3 is 15 residues long. Part of the CDR3 DNA is given, 36 bases translated from base 1.

The sample holds many counts of this clone. This receptor's antigen is unknown. The sequenced fragment ends 3 residues before the CDR3 boundary, so the rest is inferred from the germline J gene. For sequencing, equivalent amounts of genomic DNA were input from CVID and control samples. For every sample, a 60 bp segment covering the rearranged TCRbeta CDR3 region was amplified and then sequenced. The immunoSEQ assay, a bias-corrected multiplex PCR combined with high-throughput sequencing, was used to amplify TCRbeta. In the authors' own workflow: Each unique nucleotide sequence was treated as a clone and annotated with V, D and J genes, copy number and frequency. Sequences were labeled productive if in frame, and non-productive if out of frame or containing stop codons. As previously described, Shannon's entropy was used to calculate clonality. Mean CDR3 Kyte-Doolittle hydropathy was derived from the predicted amino acid sequences of productive clones. Scaled V gene usage was hierarchically clustered using Manhattan distance and complete linkage with the R hclust function. Sharing of clones by CDR3 amino acid sequence was evaluated by resampling 12 repertoires per group over 100 rounds. Repertoires were searched for 60 to 80 published EBV-specific and about 250 published CMV-specific TCRbeta sequences. A couple of CVID samples that yielded fewer than 10,000 sequences were excluded from the analysis, so approximately 40 CVID repertoires were retained. Drawn from immuneACCESS, this table holds only the in-frame rearrangements with V and J called that TCRdb kept. Clones are partly lost; checked studies trace under half to an unresolved V gene and leave the rest unexplained. That table is the source of V, J and clone size, and D and trimming were worked out from the DNA. The sample has roughly 40,000 clones on record, with no singletons. The ten largest account for about 3% of the sample.

The TCR comes from a person aged 18 to 75 in good health. Sequences were obtained from peripheral blood mononuclear cells. The sequence links TRBV7-2 to TRBJ1-2; the D segment could be TRBD1, given 5 matching bases. The sequenced part of the CDR3 DNA is TGTGCCAGCAGCTTCGGGGTAGCGGGGGGGAGTGAC. It specifies CASSFGVAGGSD. The entire CDR3 protein reads CASSFGVAGGSDYTF.